The 2 T cell receptor beta chains reported below all come from one sample, sequenced in a study of cytomegalovirus exposure and HLA in healthy donors. Clones were read by immunoSEQ multiplex PCR, and TCRdb kept only the in-frame ones, dropping some. This table has 130,000 to 150,000 clones, 80% to 90% appearing once. The specimen was PBMCs. These receptors were obtained from a man between 18 and 29 years old in good health and CMV-seronegative.

The chain joins TRBV7-9 to TRBJ2-6; D remains unclear. V dropped 1 base and J dropped 2 bases, with 6 bases sitting between them. The length of the CDR3 is 15 residues. From germline, CDR1 is SEHNR and CDR2 FQNEAQ (reference sequence). The CDR3 region has the DNA TGTGCCAGCAGCTTAGTTGCTACTGGGGCCAACGTCCTGACTTTC. This translates into CASSLVATGANVLTF.

The V and J genes are TRBV5-4 and TRBJ2-4, with 8 bases lining up with TRBD2. Germline CDR1 is SGHNT and CDR2 is YYREEE (reference sequence). V shed 3 bases and J 7 bases; nucleotides not matched to a gene: 6. The CDR3 loop spans 14 amino acids. As DNA, the CDR3 is TGTGCCAGCAGCTCAGCGGGGGTGTTGAACATTCAGTACTTC. Protein sequence: CASSSAGVLNIQYF. Full variable domain (remainder filled in from reference TRBV5-4 and TRBJ2-4): ETGVTQSPTHLIKTRGQQVTLRCSSQSGHNTVSWYQQALGQGPQFIFQYYREEENGRGNFPPRFSGLQFPNYSSELNVNALELDDSALYLCASSSAGVLNIQYFGAGTRLSVL.